This TCR beta chain was found in a study of cytomegalovirus exposure and HLA in healthy donors. Study summary: Of around 400 genotyped donors, around 80% grouped in the Caucasian-associated ancestry cluster.

Whole-study findings and limits: It was reported that the classifier diagnosed cytomegalovirus status with high specificity and sensitivity in both the original and validation cohorts.

As regards this clone: What it recognizes is unknown.

There are 16 residues in the CDR3. The germline CDR1 and CDR2 sequences are MDHEN and SYDVKM. PCR amplification relied on 60 Vbeta primers (plus 13 Jbeta primers). Profiling relied on immunoSEQ multiplex PCR, and the TCRdb table lists in-frame clones only, not all of them. The table has a few hundred thousand clones, 60% to 85% seen once. The chain links TRBV28 to TRBJ2-5; perhaps TRBD2 as D (5 bases). The J call may be faulty, since TRBJ2-7 better matches the DNA end. Sequencing was carried out using PBMCs. The receptor comes from a man aged 40-55 years in good health and CMV-seronegative. The CDR3 DNA is TGTGCCAGCAGTTTGATTGGGGAGACTAAGGCCTACGAGCAGTACTTC. Translation gives CASSLIGETKAYEQYF.